The entry below gives a single TCR beta chain sequence along with its context. Its matching antigen is unknown. This record comes from a study of graft-versus-host responses after intestinal transplantation. Profiling relied on immunoSEQ multiplex PCR, and the TCRdb table lists in-frame clones only, not all of them. Of 90,000 or so clones in the sample, about four fifths were seen once. CDR3 length: 15 residues. V was clipped by 3 bases and J by 4 bases; unmatched bases: 5. The germline V gene encodes CDR1 MDHEN and CDR2 SYDVKM. The J gene is TRBJ1-2, the V gene TRBV28, with TRBD1 matching 10 bases. This TCR derives from a human donor who received an intestinal transplant. Material: unstimulated CD4+ T cells sorted from spleen or lymph node cells, obtained before intestinal transplant. The CDR3 loop reads CASSFWDRGLYGYTF. DNA for the CDR3: TGTGCCAGCAGTTTTTGGGACAGGGGCCTCTATGGCTACACCTTC.